Listed below are T cell receptor beta chains from one sample, sequenced in a study of OX40 agonist ivuxolimab in advanced cancers. Using immunoSEQ multiplex PCR, the repertoire was profiled, and TCRdb retains in-frame clones only, with some absent. This sample has just under 65,000 clones; about 90% occur once, and the top ten carry 5.2%. The material was CD4+ or CD8+ T cells sorted from blood, obtained in a trial of the OX40 agonist ivuxolimab. The receptor source for this set is an adult with an advanced solid tumor such as melanoma, head and neck, liver or kidney cancer. Each CDR3 is given with its conserved first and last residue. Fields, in order: D gene, clone size, V gene, J gene, CDR3 DNA, CDR3 protein. The D gene is left open where the match is weak. Some rows mark clone size as missing; the rest say once, few, many or name a class of expanded clone.

d_gene: -
abundance: -
v_gene: TRBV2
j_gene: TRBJ2-1
CDR3nt: TGTGCCAGCAGTGCCTTGGGGAGCTCCTACAATGAGCAGTTCTTC
CDR3aa: CASSALGSSYNEQFF

d_gene: -
abundance: -
v_gene: TRBV2
j_gene: TRBJ1-2
CDR3nt: TGTGCCAGCATAGCCGGGCCCTCAGTGGTATATGGCTACACCTTC
CDR3aa: CASIAGPSVVYGYTF

d_gene: -
abundance: -
v_gene: TRBV12-5
j_gene: TRBJ2-3
CDR3nt: TGTGCTAGTGGTCCAACGACAGATACGCAGTATTTT
CDR3aa: CASGPTTDTQYF

d_gene: -
abundance: -
v_gene: TRBV28
j_gene: TRBJ2-5
CDR3nt: TGTGCCAGCAGTTCCAACCGGGGGCAGCTAGAGACCCAGTACTTC
CDR3aa: CASSSNRGQLETQYF

d_gene: TRBD1
abundance: once
v_gene: TRBV7-6
j_gene: TRBJ1-5
CDR3nt: TGTGCCAGCAGCTTAGGGACAGGGGCCAATCAGCCCCAGCATTTT
CDR3aa: CASSLGTGANQPQHF

d_gene: -
abundance: -
v_gene: TRBV10-3
j_gene: TRBJ1-4
CDR3nt: TGTGCCATCAGTGAGGTCATAAGGGAGGAAAAACTGTTTTTT
CDR3aa: CAISEVIREEKLFF

d_gene: TRBD2
abundance: -
v_gene: TRBV7-2
j_gene: TRBJ2-3
CDR3nt: TGTGCCAGCAGCTTATTTGCGGGGGTATTGAATACGCAGTATTTT
CDR3aa: CASSLFAGVLNTQYF

d_gene: -
abundance: few
v_gene: TRBV28
j_gene: TRBJ2-1
CDR3nt: TGTGCCAGCAGTTCCCCAGGGGAGCAGTTCTTC
CDR3aa: CASSSPGEQFF

d_gene: TRBD1
abundance: -
v_gene: TRBV11-2
j_gene: TRBJ2-7
CDR3nt: TGTGCCAGCAGCCAGACAGGGGGCGGCCCGGCCGAGCAGTACTTC
CDR3aa: CASSQTGGGPAEQYF

d_gene: -
abundance: -
v_gene: TRBV18
j_gene: TRBJ2-1
CDR3nt: TGTGCCAGCTCACGTACGGATAGCTCCTACAATGAGCAGTTCTTC
CDR3aa: CASSRTDSSYNEQFF

d_gene: -
abundance: -
v_gene: TRBV19
j_gene: TRBJ1-5
CDR3nt: TGTGCCAGTTCTTACAAAGGGGGGAGCAATCAGCCCCAGCATTTT
CDR3aa: CASSYKGGSNQPQHF

d_gene: -
abundance: once
v_gene: TRBV6-1
j_gene: TRBJ2-7
CDR3nt: TGTGCCAGCAGTCCTGAGAGGCAGGGAGGGGGGTTTCGGTACTTC
CDR3aa: CASSPERQGGGFRYF

d_gene: TRBD2
abundance: -
v_gene: TRBV7-9
j_gene: TRBJ2-3
CDR3nt: TGTGCCAGCAGCTTAATTAACCGGGGGGCAGATACGCAGTATTTT
CDR3aa: CASSLINRGADTQYF

d_gene: TRBD1
abundance: once
v_gene: TRBV18
j_gene: TRBJ2-1
CDR3nt: TGTGCCAGCTCACCACCCGGGACAGGAAGATACAATGAGCAGTTCTTC
CDR3aa: CASSPPGTGRYNEQFF

d_gene: TRBD2
abundance: once
v_gene: TRBV7-7
j_gene: TRBJ2-3
CDR3nt: TGTGCTAGCAGCGTCGGGACTAGCGGGGGACGCACAGATACGCAGTATTTT
CDR3aa: CASSVGTSGGRTDTQYF